This T cell receptor beta chain came from a study of blood T cells in healthy people across ages (dated by TCRdb to the mid-2010s). Background for the entire study: In model experiments, template switching captured about one uniquely barcoded TCR beta cDNA molecule for every two T cells. Two additional independent replicas of 1 million unique cDNA reads from the same blood draw were analyzed for two donors (one aged 18 to 29 and one aged 80 or older). To avoid experimental bias, donors of different ages were randomly spread across the sequencing lanes. The study measured age-related changes in TCR beta repertoire diversity using deep sequencing normalized with unique cDNA molecular identifiers. Four age groups were formed from the donors: young (average approximately 17 years), middle-aged (around 40), aged (over 55) and long-lived (around 82). General findings and caveats noted by the study authors: Observed TCR beta diversity per million T cells fell roughly linearly with age, and a significant reduction was already apparent by age around 40. The long-lived group showed more naive CD4+ T cells, fewer expanded clones and increased TCR diversity than the aged group, suggesting age selection. Estimates of total diversity from one million sequenced T cells were regarded as lower bounds and underestimates. The CMV infection status of donors was not known, potentially confounding age-related changes in expanded clonotypes. Since profiling was done on bulk unsorted PBMCs, naive and antigen-experienced compartments could not be conclusively compared. A strong correlation was found between observed TCR beta diversity and the percentage of naive T cells measured by flow cytometry.

Per the germline V gene, SGHTA is the CDR1 and FQGNSA is the CDR2. The CDR3 holds 14 amino acids from the cysteine to the phenylalanine. CDR3 DNA is the only sequence kept; it has 42 bases, read in frame from the first base. V sheds 4 bases and J sheds 5 bases, leaving 14 bases between their ends. Preparation of the library involved 5' RACE. TCRdb records Illumina HiSeq 2500 as the sequencer. A second PCR of roughly 6 to 11 cycles was run with a J-beta primer mix and a sample-barcoded 5' primer. Each TCR beta cDNA molecule received a unique molecular identifier from a template-switch 5' adaptor carrying 12 random nucleotides. Each sample yielded at least 2.5 million CDR3-containing paired-end reads. First-strand cDNA synthesis was performed from all RNA using the Mint cDNA synthesis kit, with priming by a TRBC-specific oligonucleotide. All cDNA was treated with uracil-DNA glycosylase and then went through a first 18-cycle PCR with the universal primers M1SS and BC2_uni_R. Processing in the source paper ran as follows. For normalization, 1 million high-quality reads, each with a distinct molecular identifier, were randomly selected from each sample. Instead of being binned into consensus sequences, reads that shared molecular identifiers were thrown out. MiTCR, with a Q25 quality threshold and the strictest error-elimination algorithm, was used for CDR3 identification, clonotype clustering and error correction. A nonparametric unseen species model with Euler transformation was used to estimate a lower bound on total TCR beta diversity. TCRdb itself trimmed the public reads at Q25 with fastp, ran MiXCR and retained productive beta chains. Each CDR3 protein gets just one entry, which takes the most common genes and DNA from the rows behind it. It is TCRdb's table, rather than the study itself, that gives the V and J calls and clone size. The sample table holds some 550,000 distinct CDR3 sequences, of which about 45% were seen once. The leading ten clones occupy under 30% of the sample.

Notes on this clonotype: Its antigen is unknown. Base qualities are not at hand, and no much larger clone is one base apart.

Systemically healthy Caucasian individuals from Russia, 39 in total and aged about 6 to 90 years, were included as donors. Each donor gave 8.5 to 10 milliliters of peripheral blood, collected into EDTA-treated Vacutainer tubes. Ficoll-Paque density-gradient centrifugation was used to isolate PBMCs, with at least 7 million per sample. Trizol reagent was used to extract total RNA from the PBMCs, yielding at least 5.5 micrograms per sample. Naive CD45RAhigh/CD27high T cell percentages were measured by flow cytometry on a PBMC aliquot from every donor. Input material: blood. The clonotype was recovered from a man older than 75 in good health. The rearrangement joined TRBV7-2 to TRBJ2-5, with TRBD2 perhaps the D gene, on 6 matching bases. The bases are TGTGCCAGCAGCTCTGATGCGGGGCTGGAGACCCAGTACTTC. The encoded protein is CASSSDAGLETQYF.